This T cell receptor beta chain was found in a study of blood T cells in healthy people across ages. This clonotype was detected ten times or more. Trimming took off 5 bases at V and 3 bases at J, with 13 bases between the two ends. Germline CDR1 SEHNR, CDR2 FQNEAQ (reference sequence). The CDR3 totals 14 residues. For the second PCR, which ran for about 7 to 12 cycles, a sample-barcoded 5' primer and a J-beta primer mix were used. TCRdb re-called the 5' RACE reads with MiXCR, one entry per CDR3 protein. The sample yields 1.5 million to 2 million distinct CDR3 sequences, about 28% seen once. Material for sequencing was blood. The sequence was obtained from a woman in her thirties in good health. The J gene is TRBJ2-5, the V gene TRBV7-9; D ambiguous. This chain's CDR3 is CASSLRSEEETQYF. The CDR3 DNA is TGTGCCAGCAGCCTCCGTTCCGAAGAAGAGACCCAGTACTTC. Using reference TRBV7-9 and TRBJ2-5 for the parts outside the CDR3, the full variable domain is DTGVSQNPRHKITKRGQNVTFRCDPISEHNRLYWYRQTLGQGPEFLTYFQNEAQLEKSRLLSDRFSAERPKGSFSTLEIQRTEQGDSAMYLCASSLRSEEETQYFGPGTRLLVL.